This record covers a single TCR beta chain. What it binds is not known. These data are taken from a study of T cells in Graves' hyperthyroidism and ophthalmopathy. General observations from the study: Appearing also in blood were most of the thyroid clonotypes expanded above 0.001.

Patients were excluded for uncontrolled infection, other autoimmune disease, pregnancy or lactation. Clinical symptoms, serum thyroxine, TRAb, thyroid ultrasound and orbital computed tomography established diagnosis. RNA transcripts served as the template for amplifying TCR beta CDR3 regions. RT-PCR in the first round (using the HTBI primer set) targeted the TCR CDR3. TCRdb processed the multiplex PCR reads anew with MiXCR; each CDR3 protein has one entry. The sample consists of 460,000 or so distinct CDR3 sequences, around an eighth of them appearing once. The sequenced sample was blood. This clonotype was obtained from a young woman with Graves' hyperthyroidism.

The CDR3 DNA reads TGTGCCAGCAGTTTGCTTGGCAAAATCGTGGTACAGCCCCAGCATTTT. Translated, it gives CASSLLGKIVVQPQHF. V and J are TRBV12-3 or TRBV12-4 and TRBJ1-5; D not resolved. The CDR3 extends over 16 amino acids. V was cut by 3 bases and J by 7 bases, with 19 bases left in between.